Presented here are 2 T cell receptor beta chains from one specimen sequenced in a study of control samples from healthy donors and cancer patients. Assay: immunoSEQ multiplex PCR; the TCRdb copy retains only in-frame clones and omits some. Of tens of thousands of clones in the sample, over 75% were seen once. Specimen: blood. The receptors here all came from a woman in her forties or fifties in good health.

The rearrangement links TRBV28 to TRBJ1-3, with D perhaps TRBD1 (5 bases). Germline CDR1 is MDHEN and CDR2 is SYDVKM. The length of the CDR3 is 15 residues. The germline V and J ends were trimmed by 3 bases and 1 base, with 10 bases remaining between them. The CDR3 region is CASSFLGASGNTIYF. As DNA, the CDR3 is TGTGCCAGCAGTTTCCTCGGGGCTTCTGGAAACACCATATATTTT.

The chain joins TRBV7-3 to TRBJ2-7; D is possibly TRBD2 (6 bases). Trimming left V 4 bases short and J 5 bases short, with 30 bases between. CDR3 size: 19 residues. In germline, CDR1 is SGHTA, CDR2 FQGTGA. As DNA, the CDR3 is TGTGCCAGCAGCTCCTTAACCCCGTCTGCGGCACGCGGGAAGCACGAGCAGTACTTC. This translates into CASSSLTPSAARGKHEQYF. Supplemented by reference TRBV7-3 and TRBJ2-7, the full variable domain reads GAGVSQTPSNKVTEKGKYVELRCDPISGHTALYWYRQSLGQGPEFLIYFQGTGAADDSGLPNDRFFAVRPEGSVSTLKIQRTERGDSAVYLCASSSLTPSAARGKHEQYFGPGTRLTVT.